This TCR beta chain was sequenced during a study of radiotherapy plus CTLA-4 blockade in lung cancer. Clones were read by immunoSEQ multiplex PCR, and TCRdb kept only the in-frame ones, dropping some. The sample includes 35,000 to 40,000 clones, 80% to 90% of them seen just once. The CDR3 covers 18 residues. Germline V gene lookup returns CDR1 SGHTS and CDR2 YDEGEE. Germline trimming cut 3 bases from V and 8 bases from J; bases unmatched to any gene: 17. Sample: peripheral blood, taken from a patient treated with radiotherapy plus ipilimumab. The receptor was derived from a human donor with non-small cell lung cancer whose response to radiotherapy plus ipilimumab could not be evaluated. The J gene is TRBJ1-2, the V gene TRBV5-8, with 12 bases lining up with TRBD1. CDR3 nucleotide sequence: TGTGCCAGCAGCTCGAGTCCCGGGACAGGGGGCGCTTACCGCGGCTACACCTTC. This sequence encodes CASSSSPGTGGAYRGYTF.